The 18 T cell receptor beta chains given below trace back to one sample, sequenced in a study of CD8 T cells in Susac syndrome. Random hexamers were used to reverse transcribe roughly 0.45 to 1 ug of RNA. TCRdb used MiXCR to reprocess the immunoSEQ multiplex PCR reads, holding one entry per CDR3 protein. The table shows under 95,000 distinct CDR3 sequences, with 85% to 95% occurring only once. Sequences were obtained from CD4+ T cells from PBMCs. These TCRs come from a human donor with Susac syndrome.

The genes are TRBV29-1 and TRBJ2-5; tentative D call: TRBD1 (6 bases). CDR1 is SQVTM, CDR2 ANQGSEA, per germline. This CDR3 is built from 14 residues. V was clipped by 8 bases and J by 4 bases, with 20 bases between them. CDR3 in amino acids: CSYRQVGYGETQYF. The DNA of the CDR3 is TGCAGCTACCGACAGGTGGGGTATGGAGAGACCCAGTACTTC.

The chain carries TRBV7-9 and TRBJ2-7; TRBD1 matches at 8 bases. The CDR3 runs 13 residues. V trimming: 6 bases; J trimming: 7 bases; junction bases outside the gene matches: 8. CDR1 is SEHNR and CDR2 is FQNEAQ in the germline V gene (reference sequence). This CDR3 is CASSSQGAGEQYF. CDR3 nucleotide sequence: TGTGCCAGCAGTTCGCAGGGGGCAGGGGAGCAGTACTTC.

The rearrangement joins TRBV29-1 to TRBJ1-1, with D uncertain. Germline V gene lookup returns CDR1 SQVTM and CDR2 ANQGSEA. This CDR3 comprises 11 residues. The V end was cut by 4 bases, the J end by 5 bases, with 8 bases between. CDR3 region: CSVAPGTEAFF. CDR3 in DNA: TGCAGCGTTGCGCCGGGAACTGAAGCTTTCTTT.

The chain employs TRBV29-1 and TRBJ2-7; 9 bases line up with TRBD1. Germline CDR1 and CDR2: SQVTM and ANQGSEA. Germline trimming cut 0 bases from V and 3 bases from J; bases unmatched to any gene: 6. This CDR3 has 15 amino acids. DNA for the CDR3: TGCAGCGTTGAAGATCGGCGGGGACAGGGCTACGAGCAGTACTTC. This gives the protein CSVEDRRGQGYEQYF.

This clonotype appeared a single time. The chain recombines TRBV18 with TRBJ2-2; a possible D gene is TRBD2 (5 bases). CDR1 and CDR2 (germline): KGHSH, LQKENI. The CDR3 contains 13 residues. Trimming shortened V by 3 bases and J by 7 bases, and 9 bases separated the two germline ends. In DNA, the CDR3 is TGTGCCAGCTCACCGTCGGGGAGCGGGGAGCTGTTTTTT. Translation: CASSPSGSGELFF.

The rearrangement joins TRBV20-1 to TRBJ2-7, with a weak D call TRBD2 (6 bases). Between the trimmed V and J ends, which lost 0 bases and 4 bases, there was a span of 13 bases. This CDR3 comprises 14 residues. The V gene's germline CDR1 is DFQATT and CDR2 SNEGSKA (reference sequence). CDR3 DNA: TGCAGTGCTAGAGATCCCAGGGAGGTTTACGAGCAGTACTTC. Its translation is CSARDPREVYEQYF.

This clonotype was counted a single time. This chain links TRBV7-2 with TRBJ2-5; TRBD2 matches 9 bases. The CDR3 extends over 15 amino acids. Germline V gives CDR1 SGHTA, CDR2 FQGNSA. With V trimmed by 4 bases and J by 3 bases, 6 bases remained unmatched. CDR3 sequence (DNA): TGTGCCAGCAGCTCCGCCCCTAGCGGGGAAGAGACCCAGTACTTC. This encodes CASSSAPSGEETQYF.

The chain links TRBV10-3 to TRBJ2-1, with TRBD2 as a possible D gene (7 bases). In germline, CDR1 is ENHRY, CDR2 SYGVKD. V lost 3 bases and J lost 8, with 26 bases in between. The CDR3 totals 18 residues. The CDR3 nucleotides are TGTGCCATCAGTGACTCGAGGGGGGAGACTAGCCCCCCCCATGAGCAGTTCTTC. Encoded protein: CAISDSRGETSPPHEQFF.

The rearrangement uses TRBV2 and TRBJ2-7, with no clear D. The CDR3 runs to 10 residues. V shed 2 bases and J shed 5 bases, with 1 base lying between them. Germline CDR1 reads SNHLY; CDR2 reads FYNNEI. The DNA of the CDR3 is TGTGCCAGCAGTGAAAACGAGCAGTACTTC. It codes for CASSENEQYF.

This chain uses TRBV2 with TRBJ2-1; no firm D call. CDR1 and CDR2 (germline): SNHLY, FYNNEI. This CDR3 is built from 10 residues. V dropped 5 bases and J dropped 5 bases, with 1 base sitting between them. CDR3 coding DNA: TGTGCCAGCAGTAACAATGAGCAGTTCTTC. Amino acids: CASSNNEQFF.

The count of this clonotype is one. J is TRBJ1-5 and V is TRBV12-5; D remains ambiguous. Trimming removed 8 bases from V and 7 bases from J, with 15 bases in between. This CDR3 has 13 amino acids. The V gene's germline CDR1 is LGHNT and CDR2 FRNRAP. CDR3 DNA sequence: TGTGCTAGTCACTCAGGTTCGGGGCAGCCCCAGCATTTT. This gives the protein CASHSGSGQPQHF.

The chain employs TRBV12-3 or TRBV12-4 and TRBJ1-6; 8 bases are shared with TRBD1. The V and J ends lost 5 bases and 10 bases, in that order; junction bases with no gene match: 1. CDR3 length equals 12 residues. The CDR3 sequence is CASSPGGSPLHF. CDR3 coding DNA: TGTGCCAGCAGTCCAGGGGGCTCACCCCTCCACTTT.

The DNA for the CDR3 is TGTGCCAGCAGCACGAGGGGGGGTAGCACAGATACGCAGTATTTT. It translates to CASSTRGGSTDTQYF. The chain has TRBV7-8 and TRBJ2-3; D is possibly TRBD2 (7 bases). Germline V gives CDR1 SGHVS, CDR2 FQNEAQ. The V end was cut by 5 bases, the J end by 0 bases, with 12 bases between. The CDR3 runs to 15 residues.

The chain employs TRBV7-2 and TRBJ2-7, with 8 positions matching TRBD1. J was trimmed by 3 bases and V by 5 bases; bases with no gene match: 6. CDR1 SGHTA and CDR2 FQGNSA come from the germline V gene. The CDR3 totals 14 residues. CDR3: CASSQSTGDYEQYF. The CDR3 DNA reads TGTGCCAGCAGCCAGTCGACAGGGGACTACGAGCAGTACTTC.

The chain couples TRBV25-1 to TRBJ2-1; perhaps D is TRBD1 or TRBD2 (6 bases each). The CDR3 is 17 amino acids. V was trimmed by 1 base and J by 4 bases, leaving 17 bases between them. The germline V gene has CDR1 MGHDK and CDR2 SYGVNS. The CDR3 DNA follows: TGTGCCAGCAGTGAATCCCCAGGAAGGGGGGTATACAATGAGCAGTTCTTC. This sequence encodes CASSESPGRGVYNEQFF.

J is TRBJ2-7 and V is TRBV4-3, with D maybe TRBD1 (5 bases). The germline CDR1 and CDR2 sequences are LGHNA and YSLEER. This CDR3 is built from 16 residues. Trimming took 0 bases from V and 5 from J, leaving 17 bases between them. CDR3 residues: CASSQESTNRGHEQYF. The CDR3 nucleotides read TGCGCCAGCAGCCAAGAATCAACCAATAGGGGCCACGAGCAGTACTTC.

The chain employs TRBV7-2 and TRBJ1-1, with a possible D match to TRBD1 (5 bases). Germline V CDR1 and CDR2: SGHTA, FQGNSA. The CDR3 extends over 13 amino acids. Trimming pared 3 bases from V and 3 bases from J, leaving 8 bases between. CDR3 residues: CASSFAGDTEAFF. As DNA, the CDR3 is TGTGCCAGCAGCTTTGCGGGGGACACTGAAGCTTTCTTT.

This CDR3 is CASSQWGLAGETQYF. CDR3 coding DNA: TGTGCCAGCAGCCAGTGGGGACTAGCGGGAGAGACCCAGTACTTC. V usage is TRBV14 and J usage is TRBJ2-5, with 12 bases fitting TRBD2. Unmatched junction bases numbered 3, after V lost 3 bases and J lost 4 bases. CDR1 is SGHDN, CDR2 FVKESK, per germline. The CDR3 contains 15 residues. The full variable domain, rest sourced from reference TRBV14 and TRBJ2-5, is EAGVTQFPSHSVIEKGQTVTLRCDPISGHDNLYWYRRVMGKEIKFLLHFVKESKQDESGMPNNRFLAERTGGTYSTLKVQPAELEDSGVYFCASSQWGLAGETQYFGPGTRLLVL.